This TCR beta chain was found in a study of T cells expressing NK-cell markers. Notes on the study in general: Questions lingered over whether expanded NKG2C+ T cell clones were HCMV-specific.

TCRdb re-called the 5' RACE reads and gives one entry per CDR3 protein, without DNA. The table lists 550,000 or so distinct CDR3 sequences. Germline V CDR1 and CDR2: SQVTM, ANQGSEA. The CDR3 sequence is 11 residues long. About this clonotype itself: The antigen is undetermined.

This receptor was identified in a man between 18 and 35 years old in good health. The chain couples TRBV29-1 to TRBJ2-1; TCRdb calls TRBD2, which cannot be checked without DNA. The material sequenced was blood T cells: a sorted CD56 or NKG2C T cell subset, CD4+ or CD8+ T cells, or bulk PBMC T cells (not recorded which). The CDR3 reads CSPQEGREQFF.